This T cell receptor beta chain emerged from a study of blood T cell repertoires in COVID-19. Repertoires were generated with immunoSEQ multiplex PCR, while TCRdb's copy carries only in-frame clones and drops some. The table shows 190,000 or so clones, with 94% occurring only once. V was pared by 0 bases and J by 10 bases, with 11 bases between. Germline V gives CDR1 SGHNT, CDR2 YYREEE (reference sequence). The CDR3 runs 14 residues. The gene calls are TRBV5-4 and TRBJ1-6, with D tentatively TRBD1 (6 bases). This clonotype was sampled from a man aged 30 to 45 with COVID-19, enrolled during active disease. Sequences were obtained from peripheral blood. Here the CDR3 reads CASSLDRAGSPLHF. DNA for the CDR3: TGTGCCAGCAGCTTGGACAGGGCAGGATCACCCCTCCACTTT.